This TCR beta chain originates from a study of T cell changes during pregnancy in multiple sclerosis. This CDR3 has 14 residues. V lost 3 bases and J lost 2; bases outside the gene matches: 1. Germline V gene data show CDR1 as KGHSH and CDR2 as LQKENI. Data came from immunoSEQ multiplex PCR; TCRdb stores just in-frame clones and leaves some out. This sample has tens of thousands of clones, with about nine tenths found just once. For this clone: The identical CDR3 is also encoded by other nucleotide sequences in the sample.

The rearrangement joins TRBV18 to TRBJ1-1, with 9 bases fitting TRBD1. Sequencing was performed on CD4+ T cells from peripheral blood mononuclear cells, taken after pregnancy. This TCR was sampled from a female donor in good health, enrolled as a control in a pregnancy study. The CDR3 bases are TGTGCCAGCTCACCGGGACAGGGAAACACTGAAGCTTTCTTT. This codes for CASSPGQGNTEAFF.